One and the same sample provided the 9 T cell receptor beta chains below, sequenced in a study of T cells after yellow fever vaccination. One entry per CDR3 protein, called by TCRdb with MiXCR from the 5' RACE reads. The sample shows about 550,000 distinct CDR3 sequences, over 15% of them seen only once. The source was PBMCs, collected 15 days after the yellow fever booster vaccination. The receptors shown here come from a man aged 30 to 45 who received the YFV17D yellow fever vaccine.

This clonotype was observed a handful of times. The rearrangement uses TRBV20-1 and TRBJ2-5; TRBD2 might be the D (5 bases). Between the trimmed V and J ends, which lost 4 bases and 1 base, there was a span of 7 bases. The CDR3 has 12 amino acids. Germline-derived CDR1 and CDR2 are DFQATT and SNEGSKA (reference sequence). The CDR3 DNA sequence: TGCAGTGCTATACGGGGCCAAGAGACCCAGTACTTC. Translation gives CSAIRGQETQYF.

This clonotype has a handful of counts. This chain uses TRBV5-1 with TRBJ2-3; perhaps TRBD2 as D (5 bases). V was clipped by 0 bases and J by 0 bases, with 11 bases between them. This CDR3 region has 16 residues. Germline CDR1 reads SGHRS; CDR2 reads YFSETQ. CDR3 coding DNA: TGCGCCAGCAGCTTGGATGTAGCGTGGAGCACAGATACGCAGTATTTT. Translation gives CASSLDVAWSTDTQYF.

The J gene is TRBJ2-7, the V gene TRBV6-5, with 9 bases aligning to TRBD1. The CDR3 loop spans 15 amino acids. The trim removed 6 bases at V and 2 bases at J, leaving 8 bases unmatched. Germline-derived CDR1 and CDR2 are MNHEY and SVGAGI. For the CDR3, the DNA is TGTGCCAGCAGATTAAGGGACAGGGTAACCTACGAGCAGTACTTC. Residues: CASRLRDRVTYEQYF.

The J gene is TRBJ2-5, the V gene TRBV4-3, with TRBD1 matching over 8 bases. The CDR3 is made up of 15 amino acids. Trimming took 2 bases from V and 5 from J; bases not matched to a gene: 7. CDR1 LGHNA and CDR2 YSLEER come from the germline V gene. DNA for the CDR3: TGCGCCAGCAGCCAAACCCGGACAGGGCCGGAGACCCAGTACTTC. It is translated as CASSQTRTGPETQYF.

The rearrangement links TRBV12-3 or TRBV12-4 to TRBJ1-1; D not certain. V lost 2 bases to trimming and J lost 9 bases, with 13 bases between them. This CDR3 is 13 amino acids long. CDR3 DNA: TGTGCCAGCAGTTTACTCCAACAGAACCAAGCTTTCTTT. Amino acids: CASSLLQQNQAFF.

The table lists this clonotype with a few counts. This chain links TRBV12-3 or TRBV12-4 with TRBJ2-1, with 8 bases identical to TRBD1. The CDR3 is 14 amino acids. V shed 8 bases, J shed 8 bases, and the junction held 11 bases outside the gene matches. This chain's CDR3 is CASLAAGGRDEQFF. Here the CDR3 DNA reads TGTGCCAGCCTCGCGGCAGGGGGCAGGGATGAGCAGTTCTTC.

This clonotype was picked up a small number of times. The V call is TRBV7-3, the J call TRBJ2-1, with 8 bases aligning to TRBD2. Germline V gene data show CDR1 as SGHTA and CDR2 as FQGTGA. CDR3 size: 15 residues. V was clipped by 2 bases and J by 3 bases; unmatched bases: 3. CDR3 sequence: CASSLRSGSYNEQFF. CDR3 nucleotides: TGTGCCAGCAGCTTACGGAGCGGGAGCTACAATGAGCAGTTCTTC.

The rearrangement uses TRBV10-1 and TRBJ2-1; 12 nucleotides agree with TRBD2. The CDR3 has 19 amino acids. V lost 3 bases to trimming and J lost 7 bases; unmatched junction nucleotides: 16. The germline CDR1 and CDR2 sequences are WNHNN and SYGVQD (reference sequence). CDR3: CASSDVEVASGRAENEQFF. CDR3 in DNA: TGCGCCAGCAGTGATGTTGAAGTCGCTAGCGGGAGGGCCGAGAATGAGCAGTTCTTC.

The chain uses TRBV2 and TRBJ2-4, with D perhaps matching TRBD2 (5 bases). The V gene's germline CDR1 is SNHLY and CDR2 FYNNEI. V was cut by 4 bases and J by 2 bases, with 15 bases left in between. CDR3 length: 16 amino acids. The CDR3 loop reads CASSAERVTTKNIQYF. CDR3 bases: TGTGCCAGCAGTGCGGAGAGGGTAACGACCAAAAACATTCAGTACTTC.